Listed below are T cell receptor beta chains from one sample, sequenced in a study of OX40 agonist ivuxolimab in advanced cancers. Method: immunoSEQ multiplex PCR; TCRdb's copy keeps in-frame clones and lacks some. The sample consists of around 60,000 clones, over 90% of them appearing once. This material consisted of CD4+ or CD8+ T cells sorted from blood, taken in a trial of the OX40 agonist ivuxolimab. These receptor sequences come from an adult with an advanced solid tumor such as melanoma, head and neck, liver or kidney cancer. Each CDR3 is given with its conserved first and last residue. The D gene is left open where the match is weak. Size tells how often a clone was seen (once, few, many) or the class of an expanded clone, and some rows leave it out.

V	length	size	D	J	CDR3	DNA
TRBV28	13	-	-	TRBJ1-2	CASSSTMNYGYTF	TGTGCCAGCAGTTCGACAATGAACTATGGCTACACCTTC
TRBV4-3	12	-	-	TRBJ2-1	CASSQDRTEQFF	TGCGCCAGCAGCCAAGATCGGACTGAGCAGTTCTTC
TRBV6-5	13	-	-	TRBJ2-7	CASSYSVTYEQYF	TGTGCCAGCAGTTATTCTGTGACCTACGAGCAGTACTTC
TRBV7-8	19	-	TRBD1	TRBJ2-7	CASSHPSGYPGQGISEQYF	TGTGCCAGCAGCCACCCATCAGGCTACCCGGGACAGGGAATATCCGAGCAGTACTTC
TRBV5-4	15	-	TRBD2	TRBJ2-5	CASTPGGGFQETQYF	TGTGCCAGCACCCCCGGGGGGGGGTTCCAAGAGACCCAGTACTTC
TRBV19	14	-	-	TRBJ2-1	CASSILGTYNEQFF	TGTGCCAGTAGTATATTGGGAACCTACAATGAGCAGTTCTTC
TRBV18	13	-	TRBD1	TRBJ2-5	CASSRQGAETQYF	TGTGCCAGCTCACGACAGGGGGCAGAGACCCAGTACTTC
TRBV30	15	-	-	TRBJ1-6	CAWNLFGAENSPLHF	TGTGCCTGGAATCTATTTGGGGCAGAGAATTCACCCCTCCACTTT
TRBV2	12	-	TRBD1	TRBJ2-7	CASIGQGAIPYF	TGTGCCAGCATCGGACAGGGGGCTATCCCGTACTTC
TRBV6-6	14	medium-sized	-	TRBJ2-7	CASTYRDPANEQYF	TGTGCCAGCACCTACCGGGACCCCGCAAACGAGCAGTACTTC
TRBV9	12	-	-	TRBJ2-2	CASSVETGELFF	TGTGCCAGCAGCGTTGAAACCGGGGAGCTGTTTTTT
TRBV6-5	15	-	TRBD1	TRBJ2-7	CASSYSPTGGYEQYF	TGTGCCAGCAGTTACTCCCCGACAGGGGGATACGAGCAGTACTTC
TRBV6-5	13	-	-	TRBJ2-5	CASSYGGQETQYF	TGTGCCAGCAGTTACGGGGGCCAAGAGACCCAGTACTTC
TRBV2	14	-	-	TRBJ1-2	CASDGGGANYGYTF	TGTGCCAGTGATGGGGGGGGAGCTAACTATGGCTACACCTTC
TRBV19	12	once	TRBD1	TRBJ1-1	CASRTGFTEAFF	TGTGCCAGTAGGACAGGGTTCACTGAAGCTTTCTTT
TRBV5-4	20	-	TRBD2	TRBJ2-1	CASSIAGTSGSRNPDNEQFF	TGTGCCAGCAGCATCGCCGGGACTAGCGGGAGTAGGAACCCCGACAATGAGCAGTTCTTC
TRBV2	12	-	-	TRBJ2-5	CASTGIQETQYF	TGTGCCAGCACGGGGATACAAGAGACCCAGTACTTC
TRBV5-1	15	-	TRBD2	TRBJ2-1	CASSFAGAVYNEQFF	TGCGCCAGCAGCTTCGCGGGAGCAGTCTACAATGAGCAGTTCTTC
TRBV25-1	14	once	-	TRBJ2-1	CASSLGTRYNEQFF	TGTGCCAGCAGTCTTGGGACTCGCTACAATGAGCAGTTCTTC
TRBV11-2	13	-	-	TRBJ2-7	CASSQAASYEQYF	TGTGCCAGCAGCCAGGCGGCCTCCTACGAGCAGTACTTC
TRBV29-1	11	-	-	TRBJ2-3	CSELGADTQYF	TGCAGCGAGTTGGGGGCAGATACGCAGTATTTT
TRBV10-3	13	-	-	TRBJ1-1	CATNSPEDTEAFF	TGTGCCACTAACTCCCCCGAGGACACTGAAGCTTTCTTT
TRBV7-9	14	-	-	TRBJ1-4	CASSHTGGGEKLFF	TGTGCCAGCAGCCATACAGGAGGGGGTGAAAAACTGTTTTTT
TRBV27	16	-	TRBD2	TRBJ2-1	CASSFGTSGNAAEQFF	TGTGCCAGCAGTTTCGGGACTAGCGGGAATGCGGCTGAGCAGTTCTTC
TRBV6-6	15	-	-	TRBJ2-7	CASSYSGSLSYEQYF	TGTGCCAGCAGTTACTCGGGCTCTCTTTCCTACGAGCAGTACTTC